The 9 T cell receptor beta chains below all came from one sample that was sequenced in a study of blood T cells in healthy people across ages (dated by TCRdb to the mid-2010s). Libraries were built with 5' RACE. Sequencing instrument: Illumina HiSeq 2500. A second PCR of roughly 7 to 11 cycles was run with a J-beta primer mix and a sample-barcoded 5' primer. The raw public data were reprocessed by TCRdb itself: fastp quality trimming at Q25, MiXCR clonotype calling, in-frame beta chains only. Each record represents a unique CDR3 protein, reported with the most common genes and DNA among its rows. The sample table shows over 1,500,000 distinct CDR3 sequences, and around 50% are seen once. The ten largest account for about 2.1% of the sample. Sequenced: blood. Receptor source: a woman in her thirties or forties in good health.

The count of this clonotype is one. The chain employs TRBV3-1 and TRBJ2-3; 8 bases are a match to TRBD2. V shed 7 bases and J 3 bases; nucleotides not matched to a gene: 18. The CDR3 loop spans 18 amino acids. The V gene's germline CDR1 is LGHDT and CDR2 YNNKEL (reference sequence). This chain's CDR3 is CASNHRFPGTRRTDTQYF. The CDR3 DNA sequence: TGTGCCAGCAACCACCGATTCCCCGGGACTAGGCGTACAGATACGCAGTATTTT.

The chain employs TRBV10-3 and TRBJ2-7; D is undetermined. V lost 6 bases, J lost 1 base, and 7 bases lay in between. CDR3 size: 12 residues. CDR1 and CDR2 (germline): ENHRY, SYGVKD. CDR3: CAIRASSYEQYF. The CDR3 bases are TGTGCCATCAGAGCATCATCCTACGAGCAGTACTTC.

This clonotype turned up a few times. The chain carries TRBV24-1 and TRBJ2-1; D might be TRBD1 (6 bases). Germline values: CDR1 KGHDR, CDR2 SFDVKD. The V and J ends lost 3 bases and 4 bases respectively, with 9 bases between them. CDR3 length: 14 amino acids. CDR3 sequence (DNA): TGTGCCACCAGTGATCAGGGGCCATACAATGAGCAGTTCTTC. Protein sequence: CATSDQGPYNEQFF.

V is TRBV6-6 and J is TRBJ2-1; 11 bases align to TRBD1. This CDR3 comprises 15 residues. The germline gives CDR1 MNHNY, CDR2 SVGAGI (reference sequence). V trimming: 9 bases; J trimming: 6 bases; junction bases outside the gene matches: 10. CDR3 loop: CASIEPGTGGNEQFF. The CDR3 DNA follows: TGTGCCAGTATCGAACCCGGGACAGGGGGCAATGAGCAGTTCTTC.

This rearrangement joins TRBV11-3 to TRBJ2-6, with D perhaps matching TRBD2 (5 bases). V gave up 5 bases and J gave up 8 bases, with 16 bases separating them. Germline CDR1 and CDR2: SGHNT and YENEEA. This CDR3 region has 15 residues. This CDR3 is CASSPGVSGTNVLTF. In DNA form, the CDR3 reads TGTGCCAGCAGCCCAGGTGTGTCCGGGACCAACGTCCTGACTTTC.

This clonotype was observed a few times. The J gene is TRBJ2-3, the V gene TRBV4-3; 11 bases align to TRBD2. Looked up from germline, CDR1 is LGHNA and CDR2 is YSLEER. V trimming: 2 bases; J trimming: 2 bases; junction bases outside the gene matches: 12. The CDR3 length is 19 residues. Written as DNA, the CDR3 is TGCGCCAGCAGCCAAAAGGGTTGGGCTAGCGGGGGGACCACAGATACGCAGTATTTT. Translated: CASSQKGWASGGTTDTQYF.

The chain employs TRBV4-3 and TRBJ1-4, with TRBD1 matching 7 bases. The trim removed 0 bases at V and 3 bases at J, leaving 4 bases unmatched. CDR1 LGHNA and CDR2 YSLEER come from the germline V gene. CDR3 length: 16 amino acids. The CDR3 sequence: CASSQDRQGANEKLFF. DNA of the CDR3: TGCGCCAGCAGCCAAGACCGACAGGGTGCTAATGAAAAACTGTTTTTT.

The V and J genes are TRBV4-1 and TRBJ2-1; 13 nucleotides align to TRBD2. The J call may be faulty, since TRBJ2-7 better matches the DNA end. CDR3 size: 18 residues. Germline CDR1 reads MGHRA; CDR2 reads YSYEKL. The CDR3 DNA sequence: TGCGCCAGCAGCCAGAGGACTAGCGGGGGCCCCATCTACAATGAGCAGTACTTC. Amino acids: CASSQRTSGGPIYNEQYF.

In the case of this clonotype: The junction departs from germline at one end; a sequencing error may be responsible. The chain has TRBV7-7 and TRBJ2-1; 7 bases match TRBD1. CDR1 and CDR2 (germline): SSHAT, FNYEAQ (reference sequence). This CDR3 contains 15 residues. In nucleotides, the CDR3 is TGTGCTAGCAGCCTAGGGACAGCAAACTACAATGAGCAGTTCTTC. Translation: CASSLGTANYNEQFF. Drawing the rest from reference TRBV7-7 and TRBJ2-1, the complete variable domain is GAGVSQSPRYKVTKRGQDVTLRCDPISSHATLYWYQQALGQGPEFLTYFNYEAQPDKSGLPSDRFSAERPEGSISTLTIQRTEQRDSAMYRCASSLGTANYNEQFFGPGTRLTVL.